This is a list of T cell receptor beta chains from one sample in a study of blood T cell repertoires in COVID-19. Sequencing was performed with immunoSEQ multiplex PCR; in TCRdb, only in-frame clones are kept and a portion is missing. Here the sample spans approximately 180,000 clones, about 86% being singletons. Sequencing used peripheral blood. These receptors were obtained from a woman in her seventies with COVID-19, enrolled during active disease. The CDR3 runs from the conserved cysteine through the conserved F or W. Fields, in order: V gene, clone size, J gene, D gene, CDR3 protein, CDR3 DNA. D genes are given only for firm matches. Size tells how often a clone was seen (once, few, many) or the class of an expanded clone, and some rows leave it out.

V gene: TRBV19; clone size: once; J gene: TRBJ2-1; D gene: -; CDR3 protein: CASSRGERRVSYNEQFF; CDR3 DNA: TGTGCCAGTAGTAGGGGGGAGCGACGGGTTTCCTACAATGAGCAGTTCTTC
V gene: TRBV27; clone size: -; J gene: TRBJ2-5; D gene: -; CDR3 protein: CASSTGSVQETQYF; CDR3 DNA: TGTGCCAGCAGCACAGGGTCGGTTCAAGAGACCCAGTACTTC
V gene: TRBV15; clone size: -; J gene: TRBJ2-7; D gene: TRBD2; CDR3 protein: CATSRVGSGRYEQYF; CDR3 DNA: TGTGCCACCAGCAGAGTTGGAAGCGGGAGATACGAGCAGTACTTC
V gene: TRBV19; clone size: -; J gene: TRBJ1-1; D gene: TRBD1; CDR3 protein: CASSKKTGSGTEAFF; CDR3 DNA: TGTGCCAGTAGTAAGAAGACAGGGTCGGGCACTGAAGCTTTCTTT
V gene: TRBV19; clone size: -; J gene: TRBJ1-1; D gene: -; CDR3 protein: CASSISGYTEAFF; CDR3 DNA: TGTGCCAGTAGTATATCAGGGTACACTGAAGCTTTCTTT
V gene: TRBV19; clone size: -; J gene: TRBJ1-1; D gene: -; CDR3 protein: CASSATFPEAFF; CDR3 DNA: TGTGCCAGTAGTGCCACTTTCCCTGAAGCTTTCTTT
V gene: TRBV6-2/TRBV6-3; clone size: -; J gene: TRBJ1-1; D gene: TRBD1; CDR3 protein: CASSYGRTGGNTEAFF; CDR3 DNA: TGTGCCAGCAGTTACGGACGGACAGGGGGTAACACTGAAGCTTTCTTT
V gene: TRBV7-8; clone size: -; J gene: TRBJ1-3; D gene: -; CDR3 protein: CASSSDLQDSGNTIYF; CDR3 DNA: TGTGCCAGCAGCTCCGACCTACAGGACTCTGGAAACACCATATATTTT
V gene: TRBV11-2; clone size: -; J gene: TRBJ1-6; D gene: TRBD1; CDR3 protein: CASSGQGVDNSPLHF; CDR3 DNA: TGTGCCAGCTCGGGACAGGGAGTGGATAATTCACCCCTCCACTTT
V gene: TRBV24-1; clone size: -; J gene: TRBJ2-7; D gene: TRBD1; CDR3 protein: CAGGQAYEQYF; CDR3 DNA: TGTGCCGGGGGACAGGCCTACGAGCAGTACTTC
V gene: TRBV4-1; clone size: -; J gene: TRBJ2-1; D gene: -; CDR3 protein: CASSPRLVWEQFF; CDR3 DNA: TGCGCCAGCAGCCCCCGACTAGTTTGGGAGCAGTTCTTC
V gene: TRBV4-1; clone size: -; J gene: TRBJ1-6; D gene: -; CDR3 protein: CASSQMDSFNSPLHF; CDR3 DNA: TGCGCCAGCAGCCAAATGGACAGTTTTAATTCACCCCTCCACTTT
V gene: TRBV19; clone size: -; J gene: TRBJ1-3; D gene: -; CDR3 protein: CASSGIPGLFGSGNTIYF; CDR3 DNA: TGTGCCAGTAGTGGAATCCCGGGACTTTTTGGGAGTGGCAACACCATATATTTT
V gene: TRBV3-1/TRBV3-2; clone size: -; J gene: TRBJ2-5; D gene: -; CDR3 protein: CASSHSETQYF; CDR3 DNA: TGTGCCAGCAGCCATAGTGAGACCCAGTACTTC
V gene: TRBV2; clone size: -; J gene: TRBJ2-2; D gene: -; CDR3 protein: CASTKTRVSTGELFF; CDR3 DNA: TGTGCCAGCACTAAAACTAGGGTATCGACCGGGGAGCTGTTTTTT
V gene: TRBV19; clone size: -; J gene: TRBJ2-2; D gene: -; CDR3 protein: CASSGIASHPGELFF; CDR3 DNA: TGTGCCAGTAGTGGGATAGCGAGCCACCCGGGGGAGCTGTTTTTT
V gene: TRBV12-3/TRBV12-4; clone size: -; J gene: TRBJ2-7; D gene: -; CDR3 protein: CASSLQSKQYF; CDR3 DNA: TGTGCCAGCAGTTTACAGTCGAAACAGTACTTC
V gene: TRBV4-1; clone size: -; J gene: TRBJ1-1; D gene: -; CDR3 protein: CASSPGTSTEAFF; CDR3 DNA: TGCGCCAGCAGCCCCGGGACTTCCACTGAAGCTTTCTTT